The next 5 T cell receptor beta chains were all read from a single sample in a study of blood T cell repertoires in COVID-19. Repertoires were generated with immunoSEQ multiplex PCR, while TCRdb's copy carries only in-frame clones and drops some. Among 35,000 to 45,000 clones, 80% to 90% were seen once, and the ten largest hold roughly 5%. Sample: peripheral blood. The receptors derive from a man aged 35-49 years with active COVID-19.

This chain connects TRBV6-4 to TRBJ2-1; maybe TRBD1 (6 bases). Trimming removed 2 bases at V and 5 bases at J, with 7 bases between. Germline V CDR1 and CDR2: MRHNA, SNTAGT. The CDR3 is 13 amino acids. DNA of the CDR3: TGTGCCAGCAGTGACCGGGACAACAATGAGCAGTTCTTC. Protein product: CASSDRDNNEQFF.

This clone turned up a few times. The CDR3 DNA sequence: TGTGCCAGCAGTTCTCTCACAGGGAATTCACCCCTCCACTTT. Translation gives CASSSLTGNSPLHF. The V call is TRBV28, the J call TRBJ1-6, with a possible D match to TRBD1 (6 bases). The V gene's germline CDR1 is MDHEN and CDR2 SYDVKM. This CDR3 spans 14 amino acids. Trimming stripped 4 bases from V and 7 bases from J, with 11 bases between. Supplemented by reference TRBV28 and TRBJ1-6, the full variable domain reads DVKVTQSSRYLVKRTGEKVFLECVQDMDHENMFWYRQDPGLGLRLIYFSYDVKMKEKGDIPEGYSVSREKKERFSLILESASTNQTSMYLCASSSLTGNSPLHFGNGTRLTVT.

CDR3 DNA sequence: TGTGCCAGTAGTATCCCTGGCCGGGTCCCCTACGAGCAGTACTTC. This codes for CASSIPGRVPYEQYF. This chain links TRBV19 with TRBJ2-7; D gene ambiguous. This CDR3 spans 15 amino acids. The V end lost 3 bases, the J end lost 2 bases, and 14 bases lay between the germline ends. Germline values: CDR1 LNHDA, CDR2 SQIVND (reference sequence).

This rearrangement joins TRBV27 to TRBJ2-6; D is possibly TRBD2 (5 bases). V lost 5 bases and J 0 bases, leaving 8 bases between the germline ends. The germline V gene encodes CDR1 MNHEY and CDR2 SMNVEV (reference sequence). The CDR3 has 15 residues. The CDR3 reads CASSRGISGANVLTF. The CDR3 nucleotides are TGTGCCAGCAGTAGAGGGATCTCTGGGGCCAACGTCCTGACTTTC.

This chain connects TRBV5-1 to TRBJ2-7, with D maybe TRBD2 (5 bases). Germline V lookup: CDR1 SGHRS, CDR2 YFSETQ. Trimming cost V 4 bases and J 1 base, with 12 bases left between them. This CDR3 contains 14 residues. This CDR3 reads CASSPERVSYEQYF. In DNA form, the CDR3 reads TGCGCCAGCAGCCCAGAGAGGGTGTCCTACGAGCAGTACTTC.